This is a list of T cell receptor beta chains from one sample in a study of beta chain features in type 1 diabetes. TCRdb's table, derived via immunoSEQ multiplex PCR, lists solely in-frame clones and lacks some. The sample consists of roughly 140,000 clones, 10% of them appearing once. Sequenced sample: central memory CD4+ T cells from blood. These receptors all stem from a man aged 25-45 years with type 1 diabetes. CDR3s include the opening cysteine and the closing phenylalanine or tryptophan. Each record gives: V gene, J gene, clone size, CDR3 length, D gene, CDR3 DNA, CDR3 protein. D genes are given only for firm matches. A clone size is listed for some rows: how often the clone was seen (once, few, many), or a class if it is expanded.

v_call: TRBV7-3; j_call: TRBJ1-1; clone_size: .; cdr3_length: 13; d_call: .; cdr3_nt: TGTGCCAGCAGGGCACAGAGGAACACTGAAGCTTTCTTT; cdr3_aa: CASRAQRNTEAFF
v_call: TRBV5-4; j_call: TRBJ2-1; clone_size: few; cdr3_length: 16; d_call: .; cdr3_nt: TGTGCCAGCAGCCTTGAGATAGCGAGCTCCTACAATGAGCAGTTCTTC; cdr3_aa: CASSLEIASSYNEQFF
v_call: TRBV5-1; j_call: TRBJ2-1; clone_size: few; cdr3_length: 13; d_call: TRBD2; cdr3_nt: TGCGCCAGCAGCTTTCCTAGCGGCAATGAGCAGTTCTTC; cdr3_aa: CASSFPSGNEQFF
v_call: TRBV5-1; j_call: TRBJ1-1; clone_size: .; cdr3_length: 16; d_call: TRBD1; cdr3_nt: TGCGCCAGCAGCCTCCGCTCGACAGGGCAAGGCACTGAAGCTTTCTTT; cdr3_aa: CASSLRSTGQGTEAFF
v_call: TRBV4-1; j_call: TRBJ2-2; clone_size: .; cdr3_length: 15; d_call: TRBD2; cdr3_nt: TGCGCCAGCAGCCAAGGCCTAGCGGGAGTCGGGGAGCTGTTTTTT; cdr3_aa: CASSQGLAGVGELFF
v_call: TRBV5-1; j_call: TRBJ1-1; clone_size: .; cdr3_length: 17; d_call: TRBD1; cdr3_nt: TGCGCCAGCAGCCCACCAACAGGGGGACCCTCGAACACTGAAGCTTTCTTT; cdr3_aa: CASSPPTGGPSNTEAFF
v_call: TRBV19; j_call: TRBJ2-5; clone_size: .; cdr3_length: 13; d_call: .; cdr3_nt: TGTGCCAGTAGTATATCACAGCAAGAGACCCAGTACTTC; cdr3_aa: CASSISQQETQYF
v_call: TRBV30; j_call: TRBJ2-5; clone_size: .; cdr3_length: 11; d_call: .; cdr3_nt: TGTGCCTGGAGTCGTTTCGAGACCCAGTACTTC; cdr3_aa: CAWSRFETQYF
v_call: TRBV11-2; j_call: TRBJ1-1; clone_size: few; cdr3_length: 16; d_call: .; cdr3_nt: TGTGCCAGCAGCTCGGCCTGGCGGGGGCGGACCACTGAAGCTTTCTTT; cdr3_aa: CASSSAWRGRTTEAFF
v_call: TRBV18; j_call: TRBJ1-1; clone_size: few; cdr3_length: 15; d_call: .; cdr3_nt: TGTGCCAGCTCACCGAGAGAACAGGCCGGGACTGAAGCTTTCTTT; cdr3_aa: CASSPREQAGTEAFF
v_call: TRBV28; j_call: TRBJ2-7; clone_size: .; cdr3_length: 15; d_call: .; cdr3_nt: TGTGCCAGCAGTTTACATACGCGGATCCGCTACGAGCAGTACTTC; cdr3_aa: CASSLHTRIRYEQYF
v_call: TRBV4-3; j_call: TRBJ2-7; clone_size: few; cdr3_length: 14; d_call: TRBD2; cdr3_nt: TGCGCCAGCAGCCAAGAAAGCGGGAGCTACGAGCAGTACTTC; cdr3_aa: CASSQESGSYEQYF
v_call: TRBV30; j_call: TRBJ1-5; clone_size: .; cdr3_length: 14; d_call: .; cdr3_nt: TGTGCCTGGAGTCTCGGCGGCTACAATCAGCCCCAGCATTTT; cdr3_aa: CAWSLGGYNQPQHF
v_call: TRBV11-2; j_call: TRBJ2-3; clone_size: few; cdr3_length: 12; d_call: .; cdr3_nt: TGTGCCAGCAGCTTAGAAAGGGGTGGGCAGTATTTT; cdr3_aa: CASSLERGGQYF
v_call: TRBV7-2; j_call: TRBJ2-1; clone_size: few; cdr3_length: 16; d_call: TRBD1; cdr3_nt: TGTGCCAGCAGCCCTCTCGGGACAGCTTACTACAATGAGCAGTTCTTC; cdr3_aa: CASSPLGTAYYNEQFF
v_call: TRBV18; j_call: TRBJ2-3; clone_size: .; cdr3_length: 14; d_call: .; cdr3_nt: TGTGCCAGCTCACGCGCTAGCGACACAGATACGCAGTATTTT; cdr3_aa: CASSRASDTDTQYF
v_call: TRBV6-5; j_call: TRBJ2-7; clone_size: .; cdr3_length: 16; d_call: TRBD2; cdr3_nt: TGTGCCAGCAGTTACAACCCCGGGACTAGAACTTTCGAGCAGTACTTC; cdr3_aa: CASSYNPGTRTFEQYF
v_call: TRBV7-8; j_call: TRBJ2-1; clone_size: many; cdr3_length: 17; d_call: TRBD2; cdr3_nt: TGTGCCAGCAGCCCCCCGATCCGTAGCGGGGGGTACAATGAGCAGTTCTTC; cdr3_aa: CASSPPIRSGGYNEQFF
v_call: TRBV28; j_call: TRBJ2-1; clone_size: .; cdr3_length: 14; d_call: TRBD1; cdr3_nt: TGTGCCAGCATCACGGGACAGGGGTGGAATGAGCAGTTCTTC; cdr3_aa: CASITGQGWNEQFF
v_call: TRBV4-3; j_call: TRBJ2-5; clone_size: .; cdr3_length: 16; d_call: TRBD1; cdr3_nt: TGCGCCAGCAGCCAAGAATGGGGACAGGGTGGGGAGACCCAGTACTTC; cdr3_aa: CASSQEWGQGGETQYF
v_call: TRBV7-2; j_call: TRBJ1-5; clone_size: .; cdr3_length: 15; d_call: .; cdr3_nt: TGTGCCAGCAGCTTAGTAGGCAGGGGTAATCAGCCCCAGCATTTT; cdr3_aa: CASSLVGRGNQPQHF
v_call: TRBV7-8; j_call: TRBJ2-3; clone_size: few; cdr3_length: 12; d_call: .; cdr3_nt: TGTGCCAGCAGCCGCCAGGGCCATACGCAGTATTTT; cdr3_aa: CASSRQGHTQYF